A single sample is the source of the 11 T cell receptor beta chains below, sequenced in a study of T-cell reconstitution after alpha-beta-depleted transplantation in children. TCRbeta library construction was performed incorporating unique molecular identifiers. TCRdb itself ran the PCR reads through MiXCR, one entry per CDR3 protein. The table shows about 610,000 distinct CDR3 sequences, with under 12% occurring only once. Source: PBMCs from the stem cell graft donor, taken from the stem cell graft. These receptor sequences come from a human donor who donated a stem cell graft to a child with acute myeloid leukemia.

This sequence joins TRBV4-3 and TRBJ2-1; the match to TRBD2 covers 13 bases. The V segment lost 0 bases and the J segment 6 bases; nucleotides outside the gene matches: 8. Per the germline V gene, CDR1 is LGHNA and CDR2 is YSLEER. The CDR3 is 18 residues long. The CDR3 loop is CASSQESLLAGGANEQFF. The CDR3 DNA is TGCGCCAGCAGCCAAGAATCATTACTAGCGGGAGGGGCCAATGAGCAGTTCTTC.

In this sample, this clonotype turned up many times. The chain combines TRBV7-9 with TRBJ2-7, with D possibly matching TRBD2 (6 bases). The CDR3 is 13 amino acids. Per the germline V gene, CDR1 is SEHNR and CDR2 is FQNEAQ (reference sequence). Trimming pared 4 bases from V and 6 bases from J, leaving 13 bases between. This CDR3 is CASSYGTVSEQYF. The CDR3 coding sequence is TGTGCCAGCAGCTACGGGACTGTTTCCGAGCAGTACTTC.

CDR3 protein: CSVAGRGTNQPQHF. CDR3 sequence (DNA): TGCAGCGTGGCCGGCAGGGGAACAAATCAGCCCCAGCATTTT. The chain recombines TRBV29-1 with TRBJ1-5, with TRBD1 as a possible D gene (6 bases). The germline V gene has CDR1 SQVTM and CDR2 ANQGSEA. Trimming took off 6 bases at V and 4 bases at J, with 16 bases between the two ends. The CDR3 totals 14 residues.

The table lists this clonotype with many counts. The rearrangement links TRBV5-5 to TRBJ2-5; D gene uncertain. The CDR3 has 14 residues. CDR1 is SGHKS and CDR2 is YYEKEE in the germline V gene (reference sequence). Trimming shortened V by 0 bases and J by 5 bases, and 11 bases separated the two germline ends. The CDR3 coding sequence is TGTGCCAGCAGCTTGGAGGCTGGCCGGGAGACCCAGTACTTC. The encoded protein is CASSLEAGRETQYF.

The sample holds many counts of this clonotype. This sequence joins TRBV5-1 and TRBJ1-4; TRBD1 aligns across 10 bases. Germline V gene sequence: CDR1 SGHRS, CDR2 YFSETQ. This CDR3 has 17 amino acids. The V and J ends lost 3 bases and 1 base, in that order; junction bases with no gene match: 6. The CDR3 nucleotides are TGCGCCAGCAGCTCAGACAGGGGGCCTGGAACTAATGAAAAACTGTTTTTT. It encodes CASSSDRGPGTNEKLFF.

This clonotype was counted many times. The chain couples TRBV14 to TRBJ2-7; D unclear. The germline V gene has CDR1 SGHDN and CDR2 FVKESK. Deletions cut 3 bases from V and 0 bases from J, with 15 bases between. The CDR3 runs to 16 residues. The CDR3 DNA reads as TGTGCCAGCAGCCAGGTAGACTCGGTGAGCTCCTACGAGCAGTACTTC. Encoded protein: CASSQVDSVSSYEQYF.

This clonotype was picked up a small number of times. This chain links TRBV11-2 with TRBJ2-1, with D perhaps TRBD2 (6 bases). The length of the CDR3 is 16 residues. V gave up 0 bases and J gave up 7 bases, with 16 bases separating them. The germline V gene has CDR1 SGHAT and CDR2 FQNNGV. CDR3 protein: CASSLDWRASGNEQFF. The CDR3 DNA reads TGTGCCAGCAGCTTAGATTGGAGGGCCTCTGGGAATGAGCAGTTCTTC.

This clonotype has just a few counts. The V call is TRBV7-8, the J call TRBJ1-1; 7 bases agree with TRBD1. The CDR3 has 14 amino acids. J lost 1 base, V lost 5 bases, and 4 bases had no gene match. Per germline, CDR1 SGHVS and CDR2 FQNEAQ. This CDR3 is CASSLRDRNTEAFF. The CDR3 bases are TGTGCCAGCAGCCTACGGGACAGGAACACTGAAGCTTTCTTT.

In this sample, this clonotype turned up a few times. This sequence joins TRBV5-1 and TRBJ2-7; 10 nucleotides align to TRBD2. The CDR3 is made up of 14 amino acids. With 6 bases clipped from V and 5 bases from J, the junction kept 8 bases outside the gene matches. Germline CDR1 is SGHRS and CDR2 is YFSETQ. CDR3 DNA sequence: TGCGCCAGCAAGAGCGGGGGGGTTGGGGACGAGCAGTACTTC. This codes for CASKSGGVGDEQYF.

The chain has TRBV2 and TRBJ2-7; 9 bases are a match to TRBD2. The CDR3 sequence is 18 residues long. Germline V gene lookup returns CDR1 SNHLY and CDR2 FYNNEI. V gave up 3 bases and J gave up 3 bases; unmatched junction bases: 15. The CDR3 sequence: CASSDRLAAGSVDYEQYF. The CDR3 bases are TGTGCCAGCAGTGACAGACTAGCGGCCGGTTCTGTTGACTACGAGCAGTACTTC.

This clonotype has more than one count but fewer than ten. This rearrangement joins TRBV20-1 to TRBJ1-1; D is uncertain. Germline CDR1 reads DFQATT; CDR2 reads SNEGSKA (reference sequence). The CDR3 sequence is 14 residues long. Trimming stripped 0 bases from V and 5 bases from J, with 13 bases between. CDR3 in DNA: TGCAGTGCTAGAGATCCGCTCAGCCGAACTGAAGCTTTCTTT. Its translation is CSARDPLSRTEAFF.